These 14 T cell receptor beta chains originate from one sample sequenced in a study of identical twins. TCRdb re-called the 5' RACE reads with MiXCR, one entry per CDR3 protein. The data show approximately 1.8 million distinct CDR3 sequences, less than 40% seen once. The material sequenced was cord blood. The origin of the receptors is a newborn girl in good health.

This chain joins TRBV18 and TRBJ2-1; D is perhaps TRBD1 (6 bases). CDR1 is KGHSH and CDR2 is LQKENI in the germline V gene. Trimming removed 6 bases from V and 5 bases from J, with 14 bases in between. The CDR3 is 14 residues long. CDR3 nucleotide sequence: TGTGCCAGCTCCCAGAAAGCAGGGGACAATGAGCAGTTCTTC. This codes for CASSQKAGDNEQFF.

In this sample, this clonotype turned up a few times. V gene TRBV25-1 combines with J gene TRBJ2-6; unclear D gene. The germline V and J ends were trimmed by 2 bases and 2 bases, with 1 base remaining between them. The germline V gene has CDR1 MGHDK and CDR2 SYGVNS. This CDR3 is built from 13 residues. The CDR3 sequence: CASSEAGANVLTF. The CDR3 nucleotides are TGTGCCAGCAGTGAAGCTGGGGCCAACGTCCTGACTTTC. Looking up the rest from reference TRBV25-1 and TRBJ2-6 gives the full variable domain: EADIYQTPRYLVIGTGKKITLECSQTMGHDKMYWYQQDPGMELHLIHYSYGVNSTEKGDLSSESTVSRIRTEHFPLTLESARPSHTSQYLCASSEAGANVLTFGAGSRLTVL.

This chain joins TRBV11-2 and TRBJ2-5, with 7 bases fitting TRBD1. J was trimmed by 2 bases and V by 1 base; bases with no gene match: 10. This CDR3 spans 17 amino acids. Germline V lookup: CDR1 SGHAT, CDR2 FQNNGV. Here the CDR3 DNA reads TGTGCCAGCAGCTTAGGCAGGAGCAGGGGGATTCAAGAGACCCAGTACTTC. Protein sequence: CASSLGRSRGIQETQYF.

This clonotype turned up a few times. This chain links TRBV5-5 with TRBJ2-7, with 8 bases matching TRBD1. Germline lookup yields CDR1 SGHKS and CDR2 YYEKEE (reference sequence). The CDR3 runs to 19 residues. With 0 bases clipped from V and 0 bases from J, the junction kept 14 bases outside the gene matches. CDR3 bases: TGTGCCAGCAGCTTGGGTCTCCTTTACAGGGGGATGGGCTCCTACGAGCAGTACTTC. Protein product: CASSLGLLYRGMGSYEQYF.

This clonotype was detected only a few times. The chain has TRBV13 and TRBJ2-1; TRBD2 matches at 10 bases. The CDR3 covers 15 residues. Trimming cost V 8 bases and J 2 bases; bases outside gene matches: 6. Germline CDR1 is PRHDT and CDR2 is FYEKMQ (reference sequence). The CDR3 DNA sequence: TGTGCCAGCCGTTTGCTAGCGGGAGCCTACAATGAGCAGTTCTTC. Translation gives CASRLLAGAYNEQFF.

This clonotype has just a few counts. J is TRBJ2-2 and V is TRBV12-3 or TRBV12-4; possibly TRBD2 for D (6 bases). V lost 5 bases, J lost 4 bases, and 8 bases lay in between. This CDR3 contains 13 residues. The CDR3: CASSPGVTGELFF. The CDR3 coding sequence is TGTGCCAGCAGTCCGGGGGTCACCGGGGAGCTGTTTTTT.

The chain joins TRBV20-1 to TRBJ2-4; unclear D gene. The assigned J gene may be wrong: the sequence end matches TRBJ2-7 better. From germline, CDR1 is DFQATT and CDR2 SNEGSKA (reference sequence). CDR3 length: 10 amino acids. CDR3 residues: CSARWREQYF. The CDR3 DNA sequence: TGCAGTGCTAGGTGGCGCGAGCAGTACTTC.

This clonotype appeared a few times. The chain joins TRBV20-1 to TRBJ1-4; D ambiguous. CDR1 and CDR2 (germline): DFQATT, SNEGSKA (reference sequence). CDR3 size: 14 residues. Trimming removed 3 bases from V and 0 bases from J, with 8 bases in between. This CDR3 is CSASQTATNEKLFF. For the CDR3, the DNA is TGCAGTGCTAGTCAAACAGCAACTAATGAAAAACTGTTTTTT.

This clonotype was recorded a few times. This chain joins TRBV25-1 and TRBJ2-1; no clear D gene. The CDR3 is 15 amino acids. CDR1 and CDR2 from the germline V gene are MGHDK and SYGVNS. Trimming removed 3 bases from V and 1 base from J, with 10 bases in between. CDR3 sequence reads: CASSDPVVSYNEQFF. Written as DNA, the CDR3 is TGTGCCAGCAGTGACCCCGTGGTGTCCTACAATGAGCAGTTCTTC.

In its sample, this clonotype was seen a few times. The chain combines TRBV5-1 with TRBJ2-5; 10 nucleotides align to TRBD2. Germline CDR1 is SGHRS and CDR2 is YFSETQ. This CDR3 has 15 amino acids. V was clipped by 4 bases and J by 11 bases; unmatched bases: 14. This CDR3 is CASSPLTSGYNEQYF. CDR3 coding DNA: TGCGCCAGCAGCCCACTGACTAGCGGGTACAATGAGCAGTACTTC.

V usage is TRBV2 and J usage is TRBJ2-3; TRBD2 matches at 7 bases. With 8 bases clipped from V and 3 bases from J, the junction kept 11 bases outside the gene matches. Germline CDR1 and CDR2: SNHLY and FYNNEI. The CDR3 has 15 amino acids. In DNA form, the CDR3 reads TGTGCCAGCTGGGTAGGCGGGAGTTTAACAGATACGCAGTATTTT. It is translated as CASWVGGSLTDTQYF.

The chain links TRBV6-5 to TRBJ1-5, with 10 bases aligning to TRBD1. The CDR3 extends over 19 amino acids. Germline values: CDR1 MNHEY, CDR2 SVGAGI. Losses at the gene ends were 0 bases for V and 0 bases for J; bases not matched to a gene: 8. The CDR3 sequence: CASSYSPGQGRYSNQPQHF. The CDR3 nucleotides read TGTGCCAGCAGTTACTCGCCGGGACAGGGGCGATATAGCAATCAGCCCCAGCATTTT.

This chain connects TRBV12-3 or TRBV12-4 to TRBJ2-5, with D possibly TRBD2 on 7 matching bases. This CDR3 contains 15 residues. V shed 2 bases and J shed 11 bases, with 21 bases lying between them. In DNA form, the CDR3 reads TGTGCCAGCAGTTTAATGCGGGGGCCAACGAATGAGCAGTACTTC. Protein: CASSLMRGPTNEQYF.

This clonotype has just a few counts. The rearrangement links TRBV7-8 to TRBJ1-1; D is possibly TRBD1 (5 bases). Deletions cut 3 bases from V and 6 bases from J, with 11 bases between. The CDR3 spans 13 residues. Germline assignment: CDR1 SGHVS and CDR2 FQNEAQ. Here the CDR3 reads CASSFGGGAEAFF. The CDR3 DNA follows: TGTGCCAGCAGCTTCGGTGGGGGTGCTGAAGCTTTCTTT.